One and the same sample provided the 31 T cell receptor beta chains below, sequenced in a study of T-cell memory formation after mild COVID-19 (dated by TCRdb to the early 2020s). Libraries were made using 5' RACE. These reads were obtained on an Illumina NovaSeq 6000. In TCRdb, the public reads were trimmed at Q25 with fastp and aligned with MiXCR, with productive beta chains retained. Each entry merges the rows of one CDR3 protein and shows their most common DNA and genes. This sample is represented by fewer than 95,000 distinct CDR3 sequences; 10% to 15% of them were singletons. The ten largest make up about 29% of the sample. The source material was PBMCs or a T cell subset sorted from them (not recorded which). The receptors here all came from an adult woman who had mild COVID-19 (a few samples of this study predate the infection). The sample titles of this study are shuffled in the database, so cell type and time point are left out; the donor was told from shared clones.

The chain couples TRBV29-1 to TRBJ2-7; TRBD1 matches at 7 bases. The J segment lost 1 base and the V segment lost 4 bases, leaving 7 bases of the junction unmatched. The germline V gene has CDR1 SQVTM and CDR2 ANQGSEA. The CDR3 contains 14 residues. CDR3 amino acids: CSVGGTDYSYEQYF. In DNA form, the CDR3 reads TGCAGCGTTGGGGGGACAGACTATTCCTACGAGCAGTACTTC.

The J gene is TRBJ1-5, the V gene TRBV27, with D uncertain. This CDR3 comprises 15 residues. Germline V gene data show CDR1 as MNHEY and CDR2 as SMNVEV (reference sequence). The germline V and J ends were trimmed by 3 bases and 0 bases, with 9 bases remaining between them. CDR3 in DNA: TGTGCCAGCAGTTTCGGGCCGGATAGCAATCAGCCCCAGCATTTT. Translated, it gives CASSFGPDSNQPQHF.

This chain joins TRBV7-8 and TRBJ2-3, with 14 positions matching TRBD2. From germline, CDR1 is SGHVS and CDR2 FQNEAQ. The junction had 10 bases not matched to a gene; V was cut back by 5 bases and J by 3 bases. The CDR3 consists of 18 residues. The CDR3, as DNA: TGTGCCAGCAGCCGAGGACTAGCGGGAGGCCCTTTAACAGATACGCAGTATTTT. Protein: CASSRGLAGGPLTDTQYF.

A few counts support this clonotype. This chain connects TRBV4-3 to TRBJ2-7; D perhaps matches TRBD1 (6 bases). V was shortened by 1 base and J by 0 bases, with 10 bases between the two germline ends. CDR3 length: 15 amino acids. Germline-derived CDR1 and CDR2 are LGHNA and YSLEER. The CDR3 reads CASSQGGDNSYEQYF. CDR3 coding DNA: TGCGCCAGCAGCCAAGGAGGGGACAACTCCTACGAGCAGTACTTC.

In DNA form, the CDR3 reads TGCGCCAGCAGCTTGGAACCGGTTAGCTCCTATAATTCACCCCTCCACTTT. Protein: CASSLEPVSSYNSPLHF. The J gene is TRBJ1-6, the V gene TRBV5-1; D is undetermined. The V gene's germline CDR1 is SGHRS and CDR2 YFSETQ. The CDR3 runs 17 residues. V was clipped by 0 bases and J by 0 bases, with 10 bases between them.

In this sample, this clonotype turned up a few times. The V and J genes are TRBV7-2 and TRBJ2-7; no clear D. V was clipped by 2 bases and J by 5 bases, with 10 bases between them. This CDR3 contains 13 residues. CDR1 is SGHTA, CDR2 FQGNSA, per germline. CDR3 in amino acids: CASSLLDFHEQYF. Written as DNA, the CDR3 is TGTGCCAGCAGCTTACTAGATTTCCACGAGCAGTACTTC.

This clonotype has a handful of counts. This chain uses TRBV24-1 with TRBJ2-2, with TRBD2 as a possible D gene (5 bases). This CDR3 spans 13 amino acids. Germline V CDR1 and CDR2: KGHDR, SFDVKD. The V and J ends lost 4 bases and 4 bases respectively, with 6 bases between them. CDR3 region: CATSDEGTGELFF. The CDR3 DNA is TGTGCCACCAGTGACGAGGGCACCGGGGAGCTGTTTTTT.

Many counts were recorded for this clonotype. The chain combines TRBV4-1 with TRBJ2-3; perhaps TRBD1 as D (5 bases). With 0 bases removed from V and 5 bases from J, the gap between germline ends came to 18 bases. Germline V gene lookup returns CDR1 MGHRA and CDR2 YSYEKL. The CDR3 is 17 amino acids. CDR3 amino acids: CASSQDGGRGIGDTQYF. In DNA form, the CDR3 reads TGCGCCAGCAGCCAAGATGGTGGTAGGGGCATTGGAGATACGCAGTATTTT.

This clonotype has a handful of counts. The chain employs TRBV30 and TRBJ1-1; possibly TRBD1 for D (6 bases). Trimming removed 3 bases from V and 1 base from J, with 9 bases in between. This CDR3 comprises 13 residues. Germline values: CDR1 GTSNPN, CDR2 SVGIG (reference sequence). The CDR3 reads CAWSEDRNTEAFF. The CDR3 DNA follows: TGTGCCTGGAGCGAGGACAGGAACACTGAAGCTTTCTTT.

CDR3 nucleotides: TGCGCCAGCAGTATAGGGAGTACCCACAATGAGCAGTTCTTC. Its translation: CASSIGSTHNEQFF. The chain combines TRBV4-1 with TRBJ2-1; weak D call: TRBD2 (5 bases). Germline CDR1 and CDR2: MGHRA and YSYEKL. CDR3 size: 14 residues. Trimming took off 6 bases at V and 5 bases at J, with 14 bases between the two ends.

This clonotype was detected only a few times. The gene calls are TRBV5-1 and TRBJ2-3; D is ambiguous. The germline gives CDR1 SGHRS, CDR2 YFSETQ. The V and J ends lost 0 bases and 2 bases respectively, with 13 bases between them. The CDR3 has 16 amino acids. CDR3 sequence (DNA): TGCGCCAGCAGCTTGGAATACAGCCTATACACAGATACGCAGTATTTT. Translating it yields CASSLEYSLYTDTQYF.

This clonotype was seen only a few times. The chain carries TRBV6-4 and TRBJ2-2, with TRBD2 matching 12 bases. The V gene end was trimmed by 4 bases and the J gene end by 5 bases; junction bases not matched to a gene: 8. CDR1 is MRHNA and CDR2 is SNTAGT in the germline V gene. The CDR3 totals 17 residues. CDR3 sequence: CASSAELAGGGTGELFF. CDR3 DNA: TGTGCCAGCAGTGCGGAACTAGCGGGAGGAGGAACCGGGGAGCTGTTTTTT.

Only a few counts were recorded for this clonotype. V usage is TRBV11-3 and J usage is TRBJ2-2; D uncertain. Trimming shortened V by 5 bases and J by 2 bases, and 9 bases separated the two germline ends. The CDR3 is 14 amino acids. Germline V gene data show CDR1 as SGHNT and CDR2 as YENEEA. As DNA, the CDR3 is TGTGCCAGCAGCCCTAGAGAAAACACCGGGGAGCTGTTTTTT. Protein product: CASSPRENTGELFF.

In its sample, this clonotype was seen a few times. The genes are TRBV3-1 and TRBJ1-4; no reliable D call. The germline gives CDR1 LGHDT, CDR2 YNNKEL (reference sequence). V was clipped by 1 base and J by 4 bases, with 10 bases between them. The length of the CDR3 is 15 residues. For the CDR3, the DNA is TGTGCCAGCAGCCAAGTACGGACTCTTAATGAAAAACTGTTTTTT. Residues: CASSQVRTLNEKLFF.

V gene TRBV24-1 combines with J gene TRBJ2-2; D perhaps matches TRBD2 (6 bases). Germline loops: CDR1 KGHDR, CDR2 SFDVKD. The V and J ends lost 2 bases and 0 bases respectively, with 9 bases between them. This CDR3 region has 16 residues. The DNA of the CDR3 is TGTGCCACCAGTGATTGGCGGGAAGCGAACACCGGGGAGCTGTTTTTT. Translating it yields CATSDWREANTGELFF.

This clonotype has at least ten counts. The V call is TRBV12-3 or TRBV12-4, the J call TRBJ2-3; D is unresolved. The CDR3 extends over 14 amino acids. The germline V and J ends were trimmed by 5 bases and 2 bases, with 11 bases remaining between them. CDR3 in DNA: TGTGCCAGCAGTCCCCTCGCGGCCACAGATACGCAGTATTTT. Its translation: CASSPLAATDTQYF.

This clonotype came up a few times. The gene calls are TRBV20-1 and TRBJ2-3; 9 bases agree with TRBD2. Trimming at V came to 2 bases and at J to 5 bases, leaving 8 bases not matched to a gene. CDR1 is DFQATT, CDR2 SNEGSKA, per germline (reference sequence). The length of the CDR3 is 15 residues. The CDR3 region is CSARLAGEVLDTQYF. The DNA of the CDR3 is TGCAGTGCTAGATTAGCGGGAGAAGTTCTAGATACGCAGTATTTT.

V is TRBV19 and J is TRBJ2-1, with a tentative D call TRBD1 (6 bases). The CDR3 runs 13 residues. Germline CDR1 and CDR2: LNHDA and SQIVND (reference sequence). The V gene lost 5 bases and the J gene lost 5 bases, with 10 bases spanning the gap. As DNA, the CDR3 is TGTGCCAGTAGTTTACAGGGAAACAATGAGCAGTTCTTC. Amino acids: CASSLQGNNEQFF.

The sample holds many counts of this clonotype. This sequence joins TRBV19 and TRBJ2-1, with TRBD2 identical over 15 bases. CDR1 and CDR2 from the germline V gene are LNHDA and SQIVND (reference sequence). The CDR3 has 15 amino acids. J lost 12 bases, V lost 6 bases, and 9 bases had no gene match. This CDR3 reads CASRGLAGGLGPQFF. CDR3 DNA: TGTGCCAGTAGGGGACTAGCGGGAGGCCTAGGGCCGCAGTTCTTC. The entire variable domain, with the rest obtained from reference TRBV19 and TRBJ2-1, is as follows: DGGITQSPKYLFRKEGQNVTLSCEQNLNHDAMYWYRQDPGQGLRLIYYSQIVNDFQKGDIAEGYSVSREKKESFPLTVTSAQKNPTAFYLCASRGLAGGLGPQFFGPGTRLTVL.

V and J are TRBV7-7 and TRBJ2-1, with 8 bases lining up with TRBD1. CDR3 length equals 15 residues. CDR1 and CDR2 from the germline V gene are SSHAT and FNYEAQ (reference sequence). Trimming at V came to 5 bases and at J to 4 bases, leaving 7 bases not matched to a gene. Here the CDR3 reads CASSNGQGSYNEQFF. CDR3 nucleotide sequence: TGTGCCAGCAGCAACGGACAGGGTAGTTACAATGAGCAGTTCTTC. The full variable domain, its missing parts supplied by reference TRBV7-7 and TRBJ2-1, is GAGVSQSPRYKVTKRGQDVTLRCDPISSHATLYWYQQALGQGPEFLTYFNYEAQPDKSGLPSDRFSAERPEGSISTLTIQRTEQRDSAMYRCASSNGQGSYNEQFFGPGTRLTVL.

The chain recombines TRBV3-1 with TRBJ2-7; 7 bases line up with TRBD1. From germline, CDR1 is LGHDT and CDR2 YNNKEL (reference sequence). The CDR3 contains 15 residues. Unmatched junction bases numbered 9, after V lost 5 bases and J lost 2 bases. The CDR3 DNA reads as TGTGCCAGCAGCTATGACCGGGACAGTACCTACGAGCAGTACTTC. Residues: CASSYDRDSTYEQYF.

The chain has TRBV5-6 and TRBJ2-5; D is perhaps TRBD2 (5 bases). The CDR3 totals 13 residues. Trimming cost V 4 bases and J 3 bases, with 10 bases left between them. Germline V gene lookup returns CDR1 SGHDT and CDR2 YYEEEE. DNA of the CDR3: TGTGCCAGCAGCGAGGAACTAGAAGAGACCCAGTACTTC. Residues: CASSEELEETQYF.

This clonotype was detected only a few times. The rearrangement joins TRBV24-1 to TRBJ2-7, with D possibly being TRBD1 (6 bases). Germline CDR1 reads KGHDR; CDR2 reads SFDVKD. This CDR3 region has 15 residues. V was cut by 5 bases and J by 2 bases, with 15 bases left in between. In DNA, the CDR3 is TGTGCCACCAGTGGAAGTTGGACAGAGCCCTACGAGCAGTACTTC. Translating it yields CATSGSWTEPYEQYF.

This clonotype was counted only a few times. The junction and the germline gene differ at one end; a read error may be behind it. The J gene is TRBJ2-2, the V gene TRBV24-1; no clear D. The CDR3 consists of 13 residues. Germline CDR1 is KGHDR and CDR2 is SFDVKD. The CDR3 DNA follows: TGTGCCACCCGTGATTCGAACACCGGGGAGCTGTTTTTT. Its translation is CATRDSNTGELFF.

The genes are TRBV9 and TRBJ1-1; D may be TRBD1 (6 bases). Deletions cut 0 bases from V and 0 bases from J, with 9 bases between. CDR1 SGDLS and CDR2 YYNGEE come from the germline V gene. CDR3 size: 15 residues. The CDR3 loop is CASSVDGGLNTEAFF. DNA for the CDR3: TGTGCCAGCAGCGTAGATGGGGGCTTGAACACTGAAGCTTTCTTT.

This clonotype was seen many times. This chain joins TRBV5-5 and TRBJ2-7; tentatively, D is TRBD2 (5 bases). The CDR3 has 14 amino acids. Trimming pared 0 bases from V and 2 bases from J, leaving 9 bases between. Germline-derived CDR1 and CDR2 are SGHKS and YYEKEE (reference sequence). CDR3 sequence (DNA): TGTGCCAGCAGCTTGGTTTGGGGAGCCTACGAGCAGTACTTC. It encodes CASSLVWGAYEQYF.

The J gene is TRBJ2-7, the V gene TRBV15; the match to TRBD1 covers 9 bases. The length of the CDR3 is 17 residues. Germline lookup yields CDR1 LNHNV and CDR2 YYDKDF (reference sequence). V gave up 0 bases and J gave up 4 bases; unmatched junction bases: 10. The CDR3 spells CATSRDEMGQGYYEQYF. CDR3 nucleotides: TGTGCCACCAGCAGAGATGAAATGGGACAGGGATATTACGAGCAGTACTTC.

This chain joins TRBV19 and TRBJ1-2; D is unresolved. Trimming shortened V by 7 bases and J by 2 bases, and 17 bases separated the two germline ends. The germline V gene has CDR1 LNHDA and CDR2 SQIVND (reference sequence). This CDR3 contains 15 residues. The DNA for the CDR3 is TGTGCCAGTACCGGCCTTGCGGATAAGAACTATGGCTACACCTTC. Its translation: CASTGLADKNYGYTF.

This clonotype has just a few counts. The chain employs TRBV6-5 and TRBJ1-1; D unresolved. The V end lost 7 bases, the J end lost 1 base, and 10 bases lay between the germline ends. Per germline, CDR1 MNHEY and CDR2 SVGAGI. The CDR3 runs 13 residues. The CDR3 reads CASNPGGNTEAFF. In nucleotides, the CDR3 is TGTGCCAGCAATCCGGGAGGGAACACTGAAGCTTTCTTT.

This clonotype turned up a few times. The CDR3 region is CASTDPLYDSGNTIYF. CDR3 sequence (DNA): TGTGCCAGCACGGACCCGTTGTATGACTCTGGAAACACCATATATTTT. The rearrangement uses TRBV2 and TRBJ1-3; D ambiguous. V lost 7 bases to trimming and J lost 0 bases, with 16 bases between them. The CDR3 has 16 residues. Germline CDR1 reads SNHLY; CDR2 reads FYNNEI.

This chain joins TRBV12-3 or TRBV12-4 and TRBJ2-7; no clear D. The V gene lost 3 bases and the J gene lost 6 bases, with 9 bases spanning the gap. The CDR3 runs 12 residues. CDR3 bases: TGTGCCAGCAGTTTCGAGCTGGCCGAGCAGTACTTC. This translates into CASSFELAEQYF.